Here is one TCR beta chain with its context. The data were taken from a study of blood T cell repertoires in COVID-19. Study summary: Samples of COVID-19 (acute and convalescent) were obtained from the United States, Italy and Spain. From T cells, B-cell-depleted T cells, or PBMCs came the material, which was cDNA or gDNA.

Authors' processing steps: Nucleated cell number was recorded as an estimate derived from reference gene primer amplification. Data came from immunoSEQ multiplex PCR; TCRdb stores just in-frame clones and leaves some out. That table furnishes V, J and clone size, whereas the DNA furnished D and trimming. The data hold 150,000 or so clones, with around three quarters observed a single time. Germline V gives CDR1 LNHDA, CDR2 SQIVND (reference sequence). The length of the CDR3 is 13 residues. V lost 4 bases and J 5 bases, leaving 10 bases between the germline ends. The chain couples TRBV19 to TRBJ2-3; a possible D gene is TRBD1 (6 bases). The sequenced material came from peripheral blood. This sequence was found in a man older than 75 with acute or convalescent COVID-19. CDR3 loop: CASSNLGGDTQYF. CDR3 DNA sequence: TGTGCCAGTAGTAACCTAGGGGGAGATACGCAGTATTTT.